This TCR beta chain appears in the sequencing data of a study of blood T cell repertoires in COVID-19. The V gene's germline CDR1 is LGHNA and CDR2 YSLEER. Trimming pared 7 bases from V and 0 bases from J, leaving 12 bases between. This CDR3 has 14 amino acids. Sequenced by immunoSEQ multiplex PCR; TCRdb stores in-frame clones only, minus some. This table holds over 90,000 clones, roughly 86% found once. This receptor was identified in a man aged 35 to 55 with active or convalescent COVID-19. Sequencing was carried out using peripheral blood. The chain couples TRBV4-3 to TRBJ1-1; unclear D gene. The CDR3 coding sequence is TGCGCCAGCAAGGCGGAGATAATGAACACTGAAGCTTTCTTT. Translating it yields CASKAEIMNTEAFF.